Given below is one TCR beta chain in context. Antigen: not known. V shed 6 bases, J shed 13 bases, and the junction held 8 bases outside the gene matches. The CDR3 contains 13 residues. Next came a second PCR, run for about 6 to 11 cycles, which used a sample-barcoded 5' primer along with a J-beta primer mix. TCRdb itself ran the 5' RACE reads through MiXCR, one entry per CDR3 protein. The table shows around 1,500,000 distinct CDR3 sequences, with approximately 40% occurring only once. This specimen belongs to a study of blood T cells in healthy people across ages. Study-wide results and caveats: The study regarded diversity estimates from one million T cells as underestimates.

This chain links TRBV12-3 or TRBV12-4 with TRBJ2-4, with 11 bases fitting TRBD1. The clonotype was recovered from a young woman in good health. The sample comprised blood. The CDR3 here is CASRPGQGVEQYF. In DNA, the CDR3 is TGTGCCAGCAGGCCGGGACAGGGGGTGGAGCAGTACTTC.